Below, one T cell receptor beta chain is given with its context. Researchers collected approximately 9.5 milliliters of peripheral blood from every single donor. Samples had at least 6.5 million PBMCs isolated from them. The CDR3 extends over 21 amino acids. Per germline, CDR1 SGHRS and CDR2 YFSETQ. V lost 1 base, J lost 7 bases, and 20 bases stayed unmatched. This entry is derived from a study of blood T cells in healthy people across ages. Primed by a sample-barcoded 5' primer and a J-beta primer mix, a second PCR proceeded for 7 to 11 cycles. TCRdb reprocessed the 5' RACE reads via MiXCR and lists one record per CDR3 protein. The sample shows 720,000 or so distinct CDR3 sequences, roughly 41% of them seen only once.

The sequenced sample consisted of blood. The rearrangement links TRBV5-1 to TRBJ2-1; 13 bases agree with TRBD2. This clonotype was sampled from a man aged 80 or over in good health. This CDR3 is CASSLRPGGQMRTSGSNEQFF. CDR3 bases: TGCGCCAGCAGCTTGCGGCCGGGGGGACAGATGCGGACTAGCGGGAGTAATGAGCAGTTCTTC.